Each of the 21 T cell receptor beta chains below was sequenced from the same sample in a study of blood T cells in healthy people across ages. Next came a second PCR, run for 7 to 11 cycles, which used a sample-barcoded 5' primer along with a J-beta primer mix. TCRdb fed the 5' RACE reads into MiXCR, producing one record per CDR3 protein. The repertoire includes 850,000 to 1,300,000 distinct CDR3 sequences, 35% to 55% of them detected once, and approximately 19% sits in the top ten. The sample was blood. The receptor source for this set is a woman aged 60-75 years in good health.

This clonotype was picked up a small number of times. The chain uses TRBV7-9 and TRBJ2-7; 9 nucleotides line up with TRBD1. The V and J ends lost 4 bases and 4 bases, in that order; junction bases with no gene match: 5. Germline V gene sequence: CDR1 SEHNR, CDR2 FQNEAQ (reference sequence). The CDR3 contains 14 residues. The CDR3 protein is CASSWDRAGYEQYF. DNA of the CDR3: TGTGCCAGCAGCTGGGACAGGGCTGGGTACGAGCAGTACTTC.

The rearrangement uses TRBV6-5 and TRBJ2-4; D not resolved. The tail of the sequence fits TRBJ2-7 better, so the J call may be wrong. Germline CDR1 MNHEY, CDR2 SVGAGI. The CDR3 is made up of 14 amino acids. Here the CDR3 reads CASRPNRVGYEQYF. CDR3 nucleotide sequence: TGTGCCAGCAGGCCTAACCGGGTGGGGTACGAGCAGTACTTC.

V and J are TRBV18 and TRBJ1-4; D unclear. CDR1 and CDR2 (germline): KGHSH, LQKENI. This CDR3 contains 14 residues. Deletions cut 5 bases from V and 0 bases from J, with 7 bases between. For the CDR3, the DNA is TGTGCCAGCTCAGACTTTACAACTAATGAAAAACTGTTTTTT. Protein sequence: CASSDFTTNEKLFF.

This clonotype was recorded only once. The CDR3 reads CASSRGLLSYEQYF. Written as DNA, the CDR3 is TGTGCCAGCAGCCGGGGACTACTCTCCTACGAGCAGTACTTC. The chain employs TRBV3-1 and TRBJ2-7; TRBD2 matches at 7 bases. The germline V gene has CDR1 LGHDT and CDR2 YNNKEL (reference sequence). V gave up 4 bases and J gave up 0 bases; unmatched junction bases: 3. The CDR3 is made up of 14 amino acids.

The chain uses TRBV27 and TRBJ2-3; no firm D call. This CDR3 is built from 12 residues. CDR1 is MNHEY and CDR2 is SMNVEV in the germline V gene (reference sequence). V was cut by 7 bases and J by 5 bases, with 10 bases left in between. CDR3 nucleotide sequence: TGTGCCAGCAAAGGCCCCGTAGATACGCAGTATTTT. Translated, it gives CASKGPVDTQYF.

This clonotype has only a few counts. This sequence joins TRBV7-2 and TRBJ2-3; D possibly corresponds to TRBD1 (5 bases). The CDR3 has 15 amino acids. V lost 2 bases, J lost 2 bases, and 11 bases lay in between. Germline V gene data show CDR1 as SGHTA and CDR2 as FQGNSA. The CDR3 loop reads CASSLWVGATDTQYF. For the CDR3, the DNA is TGTGCCAGCAGCTTATGGGTAGGGGCCACAGATACGCAGTATTTT.

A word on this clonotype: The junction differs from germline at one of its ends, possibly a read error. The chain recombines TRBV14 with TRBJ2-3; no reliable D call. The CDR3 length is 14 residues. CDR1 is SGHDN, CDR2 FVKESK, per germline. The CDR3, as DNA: TGTGCCAGCAGCCAAGAAAGGAGCAGAGATACGCAGTATTTT. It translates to CASSQERSRDTQYF.

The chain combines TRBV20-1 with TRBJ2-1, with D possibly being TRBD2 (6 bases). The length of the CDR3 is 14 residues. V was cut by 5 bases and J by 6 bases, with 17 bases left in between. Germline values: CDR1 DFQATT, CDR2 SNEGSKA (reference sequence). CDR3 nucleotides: TGCAGTGCTCGGAGCCGGGACTTGGGCAATGAGCAGTTCTTC. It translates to CSARSRDLGNEQFF.

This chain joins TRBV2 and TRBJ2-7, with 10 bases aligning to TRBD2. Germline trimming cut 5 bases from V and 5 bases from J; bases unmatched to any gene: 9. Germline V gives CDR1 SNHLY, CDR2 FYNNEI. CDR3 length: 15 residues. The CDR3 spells CASSLLAGGIDEQYF. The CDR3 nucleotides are TGTGCCAGCAGTTTATTAGCGGGAGGAATCGACGAGCAGTACTTC. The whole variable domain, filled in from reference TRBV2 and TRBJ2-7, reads EPEVTQTPSHQVTQMGQEVILRCVPISNHLYFYWYRQILGQKVEFLVSFYNNEISEKSEIFDDQFSVERPDGSNFTLKIRSTKLEDSAMYFCASSLLAGGIDEQYFGPGTRLTVT.

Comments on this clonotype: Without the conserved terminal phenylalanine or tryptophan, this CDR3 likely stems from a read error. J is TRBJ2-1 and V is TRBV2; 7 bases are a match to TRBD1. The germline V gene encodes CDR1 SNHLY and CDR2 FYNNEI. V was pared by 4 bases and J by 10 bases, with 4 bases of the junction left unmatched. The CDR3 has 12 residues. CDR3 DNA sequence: TGTGCCAGCAGTGGCCGGGACAGAGAGCAGTTCTTA. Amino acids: CASSGRDREQFL.

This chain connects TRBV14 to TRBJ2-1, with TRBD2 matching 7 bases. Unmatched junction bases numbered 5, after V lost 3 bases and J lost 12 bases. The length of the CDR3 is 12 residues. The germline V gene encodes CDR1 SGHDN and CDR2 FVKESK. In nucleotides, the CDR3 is TGTGCCAGCAGCCATCCAGCGGGACGGCAGTTCTTC. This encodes CASSHPAGRQFF.

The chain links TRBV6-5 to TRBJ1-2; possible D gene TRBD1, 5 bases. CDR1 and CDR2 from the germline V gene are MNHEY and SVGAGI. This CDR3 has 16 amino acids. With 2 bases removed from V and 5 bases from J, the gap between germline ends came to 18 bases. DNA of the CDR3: TGTGCCAGCAGTTACGGTGGGGGTCACGAATTTTATGGCTACACCTTC. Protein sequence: CASSYGGGHEFYGYTF.

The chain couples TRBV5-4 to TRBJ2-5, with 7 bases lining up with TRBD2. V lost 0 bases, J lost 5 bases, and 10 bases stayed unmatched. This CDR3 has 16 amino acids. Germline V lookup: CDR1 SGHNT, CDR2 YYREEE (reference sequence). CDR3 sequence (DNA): TGTGCCAGCAGCTTGGCCGGCGGGAGAGTAGGGGAGACCCAGTACTTC. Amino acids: CASSLAGGRVGETQYF.

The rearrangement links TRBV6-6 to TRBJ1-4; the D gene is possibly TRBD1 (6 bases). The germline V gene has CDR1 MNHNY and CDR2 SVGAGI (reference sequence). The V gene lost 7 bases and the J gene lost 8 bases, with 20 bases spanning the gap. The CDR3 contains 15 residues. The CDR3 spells CASTPGTRGFEKLFF. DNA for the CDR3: TGTGCCAGCACCCCAGGGACCAGGGGATTCGAAAAACTGTTTTTT.

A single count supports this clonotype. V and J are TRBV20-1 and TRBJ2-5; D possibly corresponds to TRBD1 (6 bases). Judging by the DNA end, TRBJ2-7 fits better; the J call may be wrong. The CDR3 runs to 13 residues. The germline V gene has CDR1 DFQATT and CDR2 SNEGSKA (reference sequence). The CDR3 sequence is CSASSQTGPEQYF. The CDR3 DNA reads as TGCAGTGCTAGTTCGCAGACAGGACCCGAGCAGTACTTC.

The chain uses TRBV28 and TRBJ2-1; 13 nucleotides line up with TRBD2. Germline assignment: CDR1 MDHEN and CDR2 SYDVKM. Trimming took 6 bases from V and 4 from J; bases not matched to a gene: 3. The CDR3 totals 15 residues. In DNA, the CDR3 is TGTGCCAGCAGACTAGCGGGAGGGAGGTACAATGAGCAGTTCTTC. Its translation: CASRLAGGRYNEQFF.

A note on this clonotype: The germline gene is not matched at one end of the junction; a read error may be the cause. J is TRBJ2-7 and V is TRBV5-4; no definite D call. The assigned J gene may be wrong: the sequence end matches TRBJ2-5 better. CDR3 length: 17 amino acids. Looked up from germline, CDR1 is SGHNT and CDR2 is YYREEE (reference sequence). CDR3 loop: CTSSYQIRRVGRGTQYF. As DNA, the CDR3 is TGTACCAGCAGCTACCAAATCAGACGGGTTGGCAGAGGGACCCAGTACTTC.

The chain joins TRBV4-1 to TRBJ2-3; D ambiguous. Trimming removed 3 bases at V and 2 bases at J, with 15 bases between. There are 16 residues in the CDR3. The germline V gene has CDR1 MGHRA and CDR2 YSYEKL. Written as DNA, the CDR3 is TGCGCCAGCAGCCAGGTTTTATCGTCTCTCACAGATACGCAGTATTTT. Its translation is CASSQVLSSLTDTQYF.

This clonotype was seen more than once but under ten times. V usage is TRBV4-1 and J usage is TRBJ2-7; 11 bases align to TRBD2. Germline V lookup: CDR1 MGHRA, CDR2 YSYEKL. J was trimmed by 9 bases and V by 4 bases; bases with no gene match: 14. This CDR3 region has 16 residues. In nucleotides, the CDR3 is TGCGCCAGCAGCCCGTCGGGTAGCGGGAGGGTCTCAGCGCAGTACTTC. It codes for CASSPSGSGRVSAQYF.

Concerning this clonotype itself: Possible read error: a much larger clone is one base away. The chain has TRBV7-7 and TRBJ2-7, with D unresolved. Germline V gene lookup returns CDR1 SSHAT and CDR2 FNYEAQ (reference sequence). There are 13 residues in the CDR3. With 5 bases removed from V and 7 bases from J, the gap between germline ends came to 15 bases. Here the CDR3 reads CASSLQLHNEQYF. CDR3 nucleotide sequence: TGTGCCAGCAGCCTACAATTACACAATGAGCAGTACTTC.

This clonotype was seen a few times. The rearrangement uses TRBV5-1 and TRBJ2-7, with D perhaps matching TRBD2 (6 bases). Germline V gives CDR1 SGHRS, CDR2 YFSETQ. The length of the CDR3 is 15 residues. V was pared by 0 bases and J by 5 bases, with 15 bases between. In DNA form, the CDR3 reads TGCGCCAGCAGCTTGGCCTTGCGGGGTCCGGACGAGCAGTACTTC. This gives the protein CASSLALRGPDEQYF.